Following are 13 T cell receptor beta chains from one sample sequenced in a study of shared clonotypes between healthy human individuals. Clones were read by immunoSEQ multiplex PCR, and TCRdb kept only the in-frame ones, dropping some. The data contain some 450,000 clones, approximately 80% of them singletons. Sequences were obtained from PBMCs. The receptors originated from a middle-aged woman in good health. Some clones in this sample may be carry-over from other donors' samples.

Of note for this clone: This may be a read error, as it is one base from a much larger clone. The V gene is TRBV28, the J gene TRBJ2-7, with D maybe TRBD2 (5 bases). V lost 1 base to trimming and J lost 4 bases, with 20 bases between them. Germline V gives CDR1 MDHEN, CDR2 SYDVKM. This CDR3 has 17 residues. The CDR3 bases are TGTGCCAGCAGTTTATCGGCTGGGGTCCCCGCGGGTTACGAGCAGTACTTC. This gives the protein CASSLSAGVPAGYEQYF.

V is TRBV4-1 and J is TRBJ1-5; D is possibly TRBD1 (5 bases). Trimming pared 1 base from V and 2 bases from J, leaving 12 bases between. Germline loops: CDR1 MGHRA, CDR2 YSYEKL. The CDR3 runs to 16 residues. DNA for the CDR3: TGCGCCAGCAGCCAAGTCGGGAGGGGTGGCAATCAGCCCCAGCATTTT. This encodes CASSQVGRGGNQPQHF.

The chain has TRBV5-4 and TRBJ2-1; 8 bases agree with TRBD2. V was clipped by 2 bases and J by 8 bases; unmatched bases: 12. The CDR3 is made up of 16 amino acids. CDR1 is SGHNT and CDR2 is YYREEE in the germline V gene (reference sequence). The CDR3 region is CASSFTGLGAVHEQFF. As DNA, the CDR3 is TGTGCCAGCAGCTTCACGGGACTAGGGGCCGTACATGAGCAGTTCTTC.

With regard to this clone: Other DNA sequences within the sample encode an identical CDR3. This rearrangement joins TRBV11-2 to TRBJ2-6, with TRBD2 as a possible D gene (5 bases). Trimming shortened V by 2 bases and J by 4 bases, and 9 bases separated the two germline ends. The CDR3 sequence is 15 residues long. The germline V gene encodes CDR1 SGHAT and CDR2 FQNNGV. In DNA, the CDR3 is TGTGCCAGCAGCTTAAGAGGGTCCGGGGCCAACGTCCTGACTTTC. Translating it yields CASSLRGSGANVLTF. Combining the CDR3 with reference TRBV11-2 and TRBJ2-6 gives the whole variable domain EAGVAQSPRYKIIEKRQSVAFWCNPISGHATLYWYQQILGQGPKLLIQFQNNGVVDDSQLPKDRFSAERLKGVDSTLKIQPAKLEDSAVYLCASSLRGSGANVLTFGAGSRLTVL.

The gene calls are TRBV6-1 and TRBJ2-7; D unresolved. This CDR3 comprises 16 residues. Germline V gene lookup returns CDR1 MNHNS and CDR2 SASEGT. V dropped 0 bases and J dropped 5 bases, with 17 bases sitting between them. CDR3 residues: CASSEAVRQLFDEQYF. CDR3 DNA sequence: TGTGCCAGCAGTGAAGCAGTTCGGCAGTTGTTCGACGAGCAGTACTTC.

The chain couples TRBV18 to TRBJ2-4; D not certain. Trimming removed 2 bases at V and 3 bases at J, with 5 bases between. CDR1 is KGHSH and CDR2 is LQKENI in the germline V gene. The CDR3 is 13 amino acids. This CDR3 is CASSPTDKNIQYF. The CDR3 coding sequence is TGTGCCAGCTCACCAACTGACAAAAACATTCAGTACTTC.

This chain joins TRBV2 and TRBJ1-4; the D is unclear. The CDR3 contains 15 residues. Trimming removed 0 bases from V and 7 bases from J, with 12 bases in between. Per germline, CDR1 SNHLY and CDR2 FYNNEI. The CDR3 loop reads CASSEALGWGEKLFF. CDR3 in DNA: TGTGCCAGCAGTGAAGCGCTCGGATGGGGTGAAAAACTGTTTTTT.

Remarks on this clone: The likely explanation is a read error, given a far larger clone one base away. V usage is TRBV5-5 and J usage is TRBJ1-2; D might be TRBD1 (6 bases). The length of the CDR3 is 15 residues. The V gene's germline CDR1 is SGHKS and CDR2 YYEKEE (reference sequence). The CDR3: CASSLSPTGKDGCTF. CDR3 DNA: TGTGCCAGCAGCTTGTCGCCAACAGGGAAGGATGGCTGCACCTTC.

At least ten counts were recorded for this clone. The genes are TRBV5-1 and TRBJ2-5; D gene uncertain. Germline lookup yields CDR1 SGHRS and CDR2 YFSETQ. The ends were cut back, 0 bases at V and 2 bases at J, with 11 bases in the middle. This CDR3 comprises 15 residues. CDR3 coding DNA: TGCGCCAGCAGCTTGGAGGGCGCCAGTCAAGAGACCCAGTACTTC. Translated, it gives CASSLEGASQETQYF.

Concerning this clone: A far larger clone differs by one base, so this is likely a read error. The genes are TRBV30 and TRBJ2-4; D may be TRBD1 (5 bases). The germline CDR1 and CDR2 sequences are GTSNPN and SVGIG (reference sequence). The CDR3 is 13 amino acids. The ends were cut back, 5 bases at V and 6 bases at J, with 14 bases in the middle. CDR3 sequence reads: CAWGLAGPNIQYF. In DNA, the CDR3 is TGTGCCTGGGGTCTGGCAGGGCCAAACATTCAGTACTTC. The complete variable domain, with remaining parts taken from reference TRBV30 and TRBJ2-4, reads SQTIHQWPATLVQPVGSPLSLECTVEGTSNPNLYWYRQAAGRGLQLLFYSVGIGQISSEVPQNLSASRPQDRQFILSSKKLLLSDSGFYLCAWGLAGPNIQYFGAGTRLSVL.

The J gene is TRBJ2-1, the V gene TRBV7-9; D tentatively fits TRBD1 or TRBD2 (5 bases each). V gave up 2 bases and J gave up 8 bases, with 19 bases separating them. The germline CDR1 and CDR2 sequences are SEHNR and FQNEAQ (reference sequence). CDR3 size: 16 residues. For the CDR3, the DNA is TGTGCCAGCAGCTTAACGGGCGGGCGAAGGGGCTATGAGCAGTTCTTC. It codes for CASSLTGGRRGYEQFF.

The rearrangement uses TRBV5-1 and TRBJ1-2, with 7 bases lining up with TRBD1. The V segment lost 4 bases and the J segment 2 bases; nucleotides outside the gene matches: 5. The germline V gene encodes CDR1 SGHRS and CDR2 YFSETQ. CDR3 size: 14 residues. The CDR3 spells CASSPTTGNYGYTF. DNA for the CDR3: TGCGCCAGCAGCCCAACGACAGGGAACTATGGCTACACCTTC. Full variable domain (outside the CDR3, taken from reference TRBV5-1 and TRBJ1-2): KAGVTQTPRYLIKTRGQQVTLSCSPISGHRSVSWYQQTPGQGLQFLFEYFSETQRNKGNFPGRFSGRQFSNSRSEMNVSTLELGDSALYLCASSPTTGNYGYTFGSGTRLTVV.

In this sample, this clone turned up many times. The CDR3 region has the DNA TGTGCCAGCAGCTTGGACAGGTCTAGGCAGTACTTC. Its translation is CASSLDRSRQYF. The chain uses TRBV5-4 and TRBJ2-7; possible D gene TRBD1, 5 bases. V was trimmed by 0 bases and J by 9 bases, leaving 10 bases between them. The CDR3 has 12 amino acids. The V gene's germline CDR1 is SGHNT and CDR2 YYREEE (reference sequence).